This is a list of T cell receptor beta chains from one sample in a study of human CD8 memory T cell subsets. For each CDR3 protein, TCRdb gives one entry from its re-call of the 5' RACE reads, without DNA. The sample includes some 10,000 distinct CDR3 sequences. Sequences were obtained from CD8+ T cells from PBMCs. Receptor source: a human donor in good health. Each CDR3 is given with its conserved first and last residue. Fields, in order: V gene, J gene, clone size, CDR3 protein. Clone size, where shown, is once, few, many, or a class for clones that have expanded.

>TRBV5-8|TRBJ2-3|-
CASSLGTGNTDTQYF
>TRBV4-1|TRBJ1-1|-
CASSQASGQGAPEAFF
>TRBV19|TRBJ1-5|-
CASSIVPGYSNQPQHF
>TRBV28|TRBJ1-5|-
CASSFSGGEGSNQPQHF
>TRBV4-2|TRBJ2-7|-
CASSLPEASGPYEQYF
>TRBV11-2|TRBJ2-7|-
CASSLWGTYEQYF
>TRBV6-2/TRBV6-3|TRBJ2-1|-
CASSYLGTGTYNEQFF
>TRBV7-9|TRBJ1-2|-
CASSPDSYYGYTF
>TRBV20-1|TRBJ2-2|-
CSARDFGTGMTGELFF
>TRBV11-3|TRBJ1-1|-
CASSALGQRHMNTEAFF
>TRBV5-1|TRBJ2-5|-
CASSPGLAGEETQYF
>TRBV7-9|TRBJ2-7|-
CASSPRTGVDEQYF
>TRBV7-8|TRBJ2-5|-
CASSSTRAETQYF
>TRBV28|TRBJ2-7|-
CASSDLSGTEYF
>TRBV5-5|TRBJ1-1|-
CASSLEGYKGTEAFF
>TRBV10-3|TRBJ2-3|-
CAISEGQDLTDTQYF
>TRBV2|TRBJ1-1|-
CASSVQGAMTEAFF
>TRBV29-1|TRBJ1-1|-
CSARSDRLNTEAFF
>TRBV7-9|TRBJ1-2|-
CASSSPSNLQGSYGYTF
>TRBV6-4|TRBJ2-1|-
CASSERLAVYNEQFF
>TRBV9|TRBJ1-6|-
CASSPSEDPYNSPLHF
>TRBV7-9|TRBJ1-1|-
CASSLFGADTEAFF
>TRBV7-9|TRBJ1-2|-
CASSSILRDREEHGYTF
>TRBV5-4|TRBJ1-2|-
CASSLIGSGSYGYTF
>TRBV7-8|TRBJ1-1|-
CASNPTGYTEAFF
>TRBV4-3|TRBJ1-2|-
CASSQDAGLPYGYTF
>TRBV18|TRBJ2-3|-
CASSPLEGGSTDTQYF
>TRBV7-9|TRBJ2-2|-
CASSSLGRAGITGELFF
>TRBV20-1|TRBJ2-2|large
CSARDRERERRGGNTGELFF
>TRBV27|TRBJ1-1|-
CASSAYSNTEAFF
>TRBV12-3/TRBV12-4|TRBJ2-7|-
CASSFGGWYEQYF
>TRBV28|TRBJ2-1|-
CASNPDRGRVNEQFF
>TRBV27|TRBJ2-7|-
CASSLSGRSREQYF
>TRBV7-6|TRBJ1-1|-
CASSLFPGHTEAFF
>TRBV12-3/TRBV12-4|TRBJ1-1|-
CASSAGLGTEAFF
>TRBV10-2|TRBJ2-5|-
CASGPRGGRETQYF
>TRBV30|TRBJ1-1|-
CAWSVVRRGLSQVSVNTEAFF
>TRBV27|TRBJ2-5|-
CASRTGQQETQYF
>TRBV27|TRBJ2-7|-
CASGQGVYEQYF
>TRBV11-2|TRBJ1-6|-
CASSLSPTGGAYSPLHF
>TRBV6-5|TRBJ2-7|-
CASSQRQGAYEQYF
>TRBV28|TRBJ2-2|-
CASWDRERAGELFF
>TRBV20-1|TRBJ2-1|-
CSAFGLAVSQSYNEQFF
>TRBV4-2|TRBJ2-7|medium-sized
CASSQGSGNEQYF
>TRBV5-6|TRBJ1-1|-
CASSRGRDRNTEAFF
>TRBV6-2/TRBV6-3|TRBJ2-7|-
CASSHTYEQYF
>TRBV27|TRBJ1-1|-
CASRAGDLYTEAFF
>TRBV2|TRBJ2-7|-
CAVGGRSPLYEQYF
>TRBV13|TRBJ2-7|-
CASSFRPDRGSEQYF
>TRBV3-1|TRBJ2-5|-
CASSQEIMGPQQETQYF
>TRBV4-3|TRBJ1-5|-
CASSQEWGSNQPQHF
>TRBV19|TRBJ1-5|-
CASSWQGGYQPQHF